The rows below give T cell receptor beta chains drawn from one sample of a study of blood T cell repertoires in COVID-19. Sequencing was performed with immunoSEQ multiplex PCR; in TCRdb, only in-frame clones are kept and a portion is missing. This table holds 450,000 or so clones, about 92% found once. Material for sequencing was PBMCs or T cells enriched from blood (not recorded which). Source of these receptors: a man in his late teens or twenties who had recovered from COVID-19. CDR3s include the opening cysteine and the closing phenylalanine or tryptophan. D genes are given only for firm matches. Where a row states a size, it is once, few, many or the class of an expanded clone; other rows omit it.

>once|TRBJ1-5|TRBV7-2|NA
TGTGCCAGCAGCTTAGCCGGAGGTCAGCCCCAGCATTTT
CASSLAGGQPQHF
>NA|TRBJ2-1|TRBV7-3|TRBD1
TGTGCCAGCAGCTCAAACAGGGGAGAAGACAATGAGCAGTTCTTC
CASSSNRGEDNEQFF
>NA|TRBJ1-4|TRBV19|NA
TGTGCCAGTAGTATAGGGGGGGGTTGGCATGAAAAACTGTTTTTT
CASSIGGGWHEKLFF
>NA|TRBJ1-1|TRBV6-4|NA
TGTGCCAGCAGTGGCCCGCGATGGTTCGGGTTTTTAGTCACTGAAGCTTTCTTT
CASSGPRWFGFLVTEAFF
>once|TRBJ2-3|TRBV25-1|NA
TGTGCCAGCAGTGAATGGACTGCCGCAGATACGCAGTATTTT
CASSEWTAADTQYF
>NA|TRBJ1-2|TRBV6-5|TRBD1
TGTGCCAGCAGTTATGAGGGGGCGGGTAGCTATGGCTACACCTTC
CASSYEGAGSYGYTF
>NA|TRBJ1-6|TRBV7-3|NA
TGTGCCAGCAGCTTCTCTTTAGCTTCACCCCTCCACTTT
CASSFSLASPLHF
>NA|TRBJ1-2|TRBV6-5|TRBD1
TGTGCCAGCAGGGACAGGGCTAACTATGGCTACACCTTC
CASRDRANYGYTF
>NA|TRBJ2-7|TRBV28|NA
TGTGCCAGCAGTTTACGGCGGCCCGAGCAGTACTTC
CASSLRRPEQYF
>NA|TRBJ1-1|TRBV23-1|NA
TGCGCCAGCAGTCAATGGGGCTTGGTCACTGAAGCTTTCTTT
CASSQWGLVTEAFF
>NA|TRBJ2-1|TRBV2|NA
TGTGCCAGCAGTGAAGGTCCCGACAGATACAATGAGCAGTTCTTC
CASSEGPDRYNEQFF
>NA|TRBJ1-5|TRBV5-6|NA
TGTGCCAGCAGCTTGTCTATGAGGCAGAGTAATAGCAATCAGCCCCAGCATTTT
CASSLSMRQSNSNQPQHF
>once|TRBJ2-3|TRBV28|TRBD1
TGTGCCAGCATTTCCGGGACAGGGGGCACAGATACGCAGTATTTT
CASISGTGGTDTQYF